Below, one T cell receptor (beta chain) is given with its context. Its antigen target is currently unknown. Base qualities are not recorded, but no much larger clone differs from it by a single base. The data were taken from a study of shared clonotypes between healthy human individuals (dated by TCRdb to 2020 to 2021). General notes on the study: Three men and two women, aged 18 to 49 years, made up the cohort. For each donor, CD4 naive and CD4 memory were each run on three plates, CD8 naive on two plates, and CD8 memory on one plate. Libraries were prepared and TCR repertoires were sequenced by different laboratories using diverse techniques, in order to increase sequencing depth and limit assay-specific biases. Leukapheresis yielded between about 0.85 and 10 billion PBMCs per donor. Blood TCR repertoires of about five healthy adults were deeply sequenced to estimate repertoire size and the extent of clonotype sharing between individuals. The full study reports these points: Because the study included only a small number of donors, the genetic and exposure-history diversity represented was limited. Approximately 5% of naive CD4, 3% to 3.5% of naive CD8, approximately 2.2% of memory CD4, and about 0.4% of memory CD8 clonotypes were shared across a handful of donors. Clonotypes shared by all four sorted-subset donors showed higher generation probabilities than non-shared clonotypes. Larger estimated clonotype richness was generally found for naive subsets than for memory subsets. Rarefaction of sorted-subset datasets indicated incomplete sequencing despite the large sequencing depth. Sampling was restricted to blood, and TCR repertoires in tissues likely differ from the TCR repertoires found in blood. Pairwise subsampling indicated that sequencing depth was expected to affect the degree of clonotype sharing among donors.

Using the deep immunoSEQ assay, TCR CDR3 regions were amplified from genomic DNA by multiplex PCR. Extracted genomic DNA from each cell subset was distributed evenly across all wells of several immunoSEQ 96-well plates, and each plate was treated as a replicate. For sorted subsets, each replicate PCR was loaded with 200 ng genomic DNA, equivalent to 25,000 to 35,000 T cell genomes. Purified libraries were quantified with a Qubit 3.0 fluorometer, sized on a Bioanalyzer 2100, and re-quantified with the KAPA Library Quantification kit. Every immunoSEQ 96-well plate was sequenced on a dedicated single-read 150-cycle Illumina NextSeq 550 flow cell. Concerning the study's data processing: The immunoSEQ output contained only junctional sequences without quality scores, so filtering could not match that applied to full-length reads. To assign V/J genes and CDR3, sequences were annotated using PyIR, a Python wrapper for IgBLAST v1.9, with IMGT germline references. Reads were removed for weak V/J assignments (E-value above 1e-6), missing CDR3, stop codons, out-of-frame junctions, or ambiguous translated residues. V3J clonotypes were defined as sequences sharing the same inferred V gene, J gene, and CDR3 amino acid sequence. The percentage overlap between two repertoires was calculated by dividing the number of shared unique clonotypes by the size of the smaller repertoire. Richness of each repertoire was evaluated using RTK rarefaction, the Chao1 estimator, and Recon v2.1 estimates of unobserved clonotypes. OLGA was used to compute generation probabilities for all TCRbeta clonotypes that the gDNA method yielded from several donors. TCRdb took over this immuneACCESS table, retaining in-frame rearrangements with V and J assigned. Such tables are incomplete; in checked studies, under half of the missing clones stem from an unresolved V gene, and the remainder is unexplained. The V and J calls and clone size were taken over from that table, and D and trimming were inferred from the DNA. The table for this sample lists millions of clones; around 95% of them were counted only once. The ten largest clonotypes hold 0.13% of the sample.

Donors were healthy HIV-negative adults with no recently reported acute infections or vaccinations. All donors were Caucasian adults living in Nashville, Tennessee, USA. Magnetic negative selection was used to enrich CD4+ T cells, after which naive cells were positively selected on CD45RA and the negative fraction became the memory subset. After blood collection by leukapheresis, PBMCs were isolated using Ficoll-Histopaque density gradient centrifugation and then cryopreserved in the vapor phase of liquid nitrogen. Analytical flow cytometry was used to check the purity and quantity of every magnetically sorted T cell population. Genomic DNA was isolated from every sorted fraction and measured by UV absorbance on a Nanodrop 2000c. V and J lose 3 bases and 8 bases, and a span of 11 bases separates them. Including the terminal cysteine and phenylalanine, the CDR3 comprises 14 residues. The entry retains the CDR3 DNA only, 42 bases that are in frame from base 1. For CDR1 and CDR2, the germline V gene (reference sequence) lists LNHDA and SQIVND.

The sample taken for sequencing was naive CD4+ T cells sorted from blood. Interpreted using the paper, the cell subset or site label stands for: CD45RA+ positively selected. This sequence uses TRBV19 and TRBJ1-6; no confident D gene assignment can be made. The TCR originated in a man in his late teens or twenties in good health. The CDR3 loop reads CASSIMGGDSPLHF. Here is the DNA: TGTGCCAGTAGTATTATGGGAGGAGATTCACCCCTCCACTTT.